Each of the 12 T cell receptor beta chains below was sequenced from the same sample in a study of early T cells in non-severe SARS-CoV-2 infection. TCRdb redid the calling of the 5' RACE reads with MiXCR, one entry per CDR3 protein. The profile shows 50,000 to 70,000 distinct CDR3 sequences, under 15% of them singletons. Sequenced: whole blood. Source of these receptors: an adult who was a healthcare worker with PCR-confirmed SARS-CoV-2 infection or an uninfected control (not recorded which).

CDR3: CASSLSLAGDYEQYF. The CDR3 DNA follows: TGTGCCAGCAGCTTATCACTAGCGGGGGACTACGAGCAGTACTTC. The chain links TRBV7-2 to TRBJ2-7, with 11 positions matching TRBD2. The CDR3 has 15 residues. Trimming took 2 bases from V and 3 from J; bases not matched to a gene: 3. Germline CDR1 is SGHTA and CDR2 is FQGNSA.

This clonotype has ten or more counts. This chain links TRBV10-1 with TRBJ2-3; D possibly corresponds to TRBD1 (5 bases). This CDR3 region has 13 residues. Trimming took 0 bases from V and 4 from J, leaving 5 bases between them. Per the germline V gene, CDR1 is WNHNN and CDR2 is SYGVQD (reference sequence). Here the CDR3 reads CASSESGADTQYF. In DNA, the CDR3 is TGCGCCAGCAGTGAGTCAGGGGCAGATACGCAGTATTTT.

This clonotype was seen only a few times. The V call is TRBV7-2, the J call TRBJ2-7, with 10 bases fitting TRBD1. Losses at the gene ends were 3 bases for V and 2 bases for J; bases not matched to a gene: 4. The CDR3 is 15 amino acids. CDR1 is SGHTA, CDR2 FQGNSA, per germline. For the CDR3, the DNA is TGTGCCAGCAGCTTCGGGACAGGGGCCCCCTACGAGCAGTACTTC. As protein: CASSFGTGAPYEQYF.

This clonotype was detected many times. This chain uses TRBV6-2 or TRBV6-3 with TRBJ2-1; D ambiguous. Germline V gene lookup returns CDR1 MNHEY and CDR2 SVGEGT. Trimming pared 7 bases from V and 2 bases from J, leaving 12 bases between. This CDR3 region has 14 residues. The CDR3 here is CASNPNGPYNEQFF. The CDR3 nucleotides read TGTGCCAGCAACCCTAATGGTCCCTACAATGAGCAGTTCTTC.

This clonotype was seen ten or more times. For the CDR3, the DNA is TGTGCCAGCAGCCCGGCAGTCGTGTCGACTGAAGCTTTCTTT. Translated: CASSPAVVSTEAFF. This chain joins TRBV9 and TRBJ1-1; D gene uncertain. Germline V gene sequence: CDR1 SGDLS, CDR2 YYNGEE. This CDR3 has 14 amino acids. V shed 4 bases and J shed 5 bases, with 15 bases lying between them.

Many counts were recorded for this clonotype. The V and J genes are TRBV29-1 and TRBJ2-4; 7 positions agree with TRBD1. Germline V gene lookup returns CDR1 SQVTM and CDR2 ANQGSEA. V shed 6 bases, J shed 6 bases, and the junction held 8 bases outside the gene matches. The CDR3 runs to 13 residues. The CDR3 is CSVSVRDRNIQYF. The CDR3 DNA follows: TGCAGCGTGTCAGTCCGGGACAGAAACATTCAGTACTTC.

The rearrangement joins TRBV3-1 to TRBJ1-4, with D tentatively TRBD1 (5 bases). Germline V gene sequence: CDR1 LGHDT, CDR2 YNNKEL (reference sequence). The CDR3 loop spans 16 amino acids. V was clipped by 4 bases and J by 0 bases, with 12 bases between them. DNA for the CDR3: TGTGCCAGCAGCCCCACAGGATTGGCAACTAATGAAAAACTGTTTTTT. It is translated as CASSPTGLATNEKLFF.

This clonotype was recorded many times. The J gene is TRBJ1-1, the V gene TRBV28, with TRBD1 matching 8 bases. The V gene end was trimmed by 9 bases and the J gene end by 8 bases; junction bases not matched to a gene: 8. Germline CDR1 is MDHEN and CDR2 is SYDVKM. The CDR3 has 12 residues. The CDR3 loop is CASHRGTAEAFF. The CDR3 coding sequence is TGTGCCAGTCACAGGGGGACCGCCGAAGCTTTCTTT.

The gene calls are TRBV18 and TRBJ2-1; TRBD1 or TRBD2 may be the D gene (5 bases each). The germline CDR1 and CDR2 sequences are KGHSH and LQKENI. The CDR3 extends over 16 amino acids. The germline V and J ends were trimmed by 5 bases and 0 bases, with 14 bases remaining between them. The CDR3 sequence: CASSARDAHSYNEQFF. The CDR3, as DNA: TGTGCCAGCTCAGCCCGGGACGCTCACTCCTACAATGAGCAGTTCTTC.

This clonotype has a count of ten or more. The chain couples TRBV11-2 to TRBJ2-1; D is undetermined. The CDR3 is 13 amino acids. V was cut by 1 base and J by 2 bases, with 3 bases left in between. The germline CDR1 and CDR2 sequences are SGHAT and FQNNGV. The CDR3 region is CASSLGAYNEQFF. DNA for the CDR3: TGTGCCAGCAGCTTAGGGGCCTACAATGAGCAGTTCTTC.

The chain carries TRBV3-1 and TRBJ2-7, with 7 bases lining up with TRBD1. The germline gives CDR1 LGHDT, CDR2 YNNKEL (reference sequence). J gave up 7 bases and V 1 base, and 7 bases lay outside the gene matches. This CDR3 comprises 14 residues. CDR3 residues: CASSQGQGEREQYF. The CDR3 nucleotides are TGTGCCAGCAGCCAAGGGCAGGGGGAAAGGGAGCAGTACTTC.

At least ten counts were recorded for this clonotype. The chain links TRBV12-3 or TRBV12-4 to TRBJ2-7, with D unclear. CDR3 length equals 15 residues. Between the trimmed V and J ends, which lost 3 bases and 2 bases, there was a span of 14 bases. CDR3 protein: CASSFGGSLAYEQYF. For the CDR3, the DNA is TGTGCCAGCAGTTTTGGCGGATCCCTTGCCTACGAGCAGTACTTC.